Given below is one T cell receptor (beta chain) in context. This sample also contains other DNA sequences that code for the same CDR3. The sample comes from a study of blood T cell repertoires in COVID-19. Across the whole study: In each case, the material was cDNA or gDNA derived from T cells, B-cell-depleted T cells, or PBMCs.

CDR3 length equals 14 residues. The germline V gene has CDR1 LNHDA and CDR2 SQIVND (reference sequence). Trimming pared 1 base from V and 2 bases from J, leaving 6 bases between. Original processing methods: Nucleated cell counts were estimated from reference gene primer amplification. Method: immunoSEQ multiplex PCR; TCRdb's copy keeps in-frame clones and lacks some. V and J calls plus clone size are reproduced from that table; the DNA served to infer D and trimming. The sample has a few hundred thousand clones, 85% to 90% seen once. The TCR sequence derives from a woman between 40 and 55 years old with COVID-19, enrolled during active disease. The rearrangement links TRBV19 to TRBJ1-5; D remains ambiguous. Material for sequencing was peripheral blood. The CDR3 protein is CASSIAGGNQPQHF. CDR3 coding DNA: TGTGCCAGTAGTATAGCAGGTGGCAATCAGCCCCAGCATTTT.